The next 20 T cell receptor beta chains were all read from a single sample in a study of identical twins. Each CDR3 protein gets one entry after TCRdb re-called the 5' RACE reads with MiXCR. The table includes 600,000 to 800,000 distinct CDR3 sequences, around 20% detected once. These same data were also listed under a study on T cells expressing NK-cell markers.

Material: PBMCs. The receptors shown here come from a young woman in good health.

This clonotype was seen repeatedly, ten times or more. This sequence joins TRBV20-1 and TRBJ2-3, with 8 bases identical to TRBD2. J gave up 1 base and V 3 bases, and 3 bases lay outside the gene matches. Germline loops: CDR1 DFQATT, CDR2 SNEGSKA (reference sequence). This CDR3 spans 14 amino acids. CDR3 sequence: CSASGGAGTDTQYF. CDR3 nucleotide sequence: TGCAGTGCTAGCGGGGGGGCCGGCACAGATACGCAGTATTTT.

This clonotype has only a few counts. The chain carries TRBV29-1 and TRBJ2-5, with D tentatively TRBD1 (5 bases). Germline lookup yields CDR1 SQVTM and CDR2 ANQGSEA. V lost 6 bases, J lost 4 bases, and 15 bases lay in between. There are 13 residues in the CDR3. CDR3 DNA sequence: TGCAGCGTGACCCTGACAGTAGGAGAGACCCAGTACTTC. The encoded protein is CSVTLTVGETQYF.

This rearrangement joins TRBV3-1 to TRBJ2-7, with a possible D match to TRBD1 (5 bases). Germline CDR1 LGHDT, CDR2 YNNKEL (reference sequence). With 4 bases removed from V and 7 bases from J, the gap between germline ends came to 17 bases. The CDR3 extends over 14 amino acids. CDR3 protein: CASSRLGAVWEQYF. CDR3 DNA: TGTGCCAGCAGCCGCCTTGGGGCGGTCTGGGAGCAGTACTTC.

This clonotype has more than one count but fewer than ten. The J gene is TRBJ2-7, the V gene TRBV4-3; the match to TRBD2 covers 7 bases. Trimming at V came to 1 base and at J to 2 bases, leaving 11 bases not matched to a gene. Looked up from germline, CDR1 is LGHNA and CDR2 is YSLEER. The CDR3 has 17 amino acids. Here the CDR3 reads CASSQGVAGDNTYEQYF. CDR3 in DNA: TGCGCCAGCAGCCAAGGTGTTGCGGGAGATAATACCTACGAGCAGTACTTC.

The V and J genes are TRBV6-6 and TRBJ2-3; unclear D gene. V lost 4 bases, J lost 0 bases, and 8 bases lay in between. CDR1 is MNHNY, CDR2 SVGAGI, per germline (reference sequence). This CDR3 contains 14 residues. The CDR3 region is CASSSPDSTDTQYF. The CDR3 DNA reads as TGTGCCAGCAGTTCCCCTGACAGCACAGATACGCAGTATTTT.

DNA of the CDR3: TGCAGCGGCGGGATTCCGGGAGGGGATGAGCAGTTCTTC. Protein: CSGGIPGGDEQFF. The chain has TRBV29-1 and TRBJ2-1; TRBD2 matches 8 bases. Trimming at V came to 7 bases and at J to 8 bases, leaving 10 bases not matched to a gene. Germline CDR1 SQVTM, CDR2 ANQGSEA. This CDR3 is 13 amino acids long.

This clonotype has a handful of counts. As DNA, the CDR3 is TGCAGTGCCGTAAGAGGGAGCACAGATACGCAGTATTTT. Residues: CSAVRGSTDTQYF. The J gene is TRBJ2-3, the V gene TRBV20-1, with D possibly being TRBD2 (5 bases). This CDR3 has 13 residues. Germline V lookup: CDR1 DFQATT, CDR2 SNEGSKA (reference sequence). V was shortened by 6 bases and J by 0 bases, with 10 bases between the two germline ends.

This clonotype was found a few times. J is TRBJ1-2 and V is TRBV12-3 or TRBV12-4; D might be TRBD1 (6 bases). The V end was cut by 3 bases, the J end by 6 bases, with 17 bases between. The CDR3 runs to 15 residues. The CDR3 is CASSFSPQGMNGYTF. The CDR3 DNA follows: TGTGCCAGCAGTTTCTCCCCCCAGGGGATGAATGGCTACACCTTC.

Many counts were recorded for this clonotype. The CDR3 DNA reads TGTGCCAGCACCCCTGGCGGGGGGGCGATCACCGGGGAGCTGTTTTTT. This sequence encodes CASTPGGGAITGELFF. This chain uses TRBV12-3 or TRBV12-4 with TRBJ2-2, with 9 nucleotides matching TRBD2. CDR3 length equals 16 residues. J gave up 4 bases and V 7 bases, and 10 bases lay outside the gene matches.

This clonotype was picked up a small number of times. V gene TRBV7-2 combines with J gene TRBJ2-3, with 8 bases fitting TRBD2. Germline V gene lookup returns CDR1 SGHTA and CDR2 FQGNSA. The V and J ends lost 1 base and 9 bases, in that order; junction bases with no gene match: 12. The CDR3 has 16 amino acids. CDR3 amino acids: CASSLGGGGPGKTQYF. The CDR3 region has the DNA TGTGCCAGCAGCTTAGGGGGCGGGGGGCCCGGGAAGACGCAGTATTTT.

The rearrangement uses TRBV14 and TRBJ2-1, with 9 nucleotides matching TRBD2. This CDR3 has 16 residues. J was trimmed by 2 bases and V by 4 bases; bases with no gene match: 6. CDR1 is SGHDN, CDR2 FVKESK, per germline. The CDR3 is CASSPRTSVTYNEQFF. As DNA, the CDR3 is TGTGCCAGCAGCCCCCGGACTAGCGTAACCTACAATGAGCAGTTCTTC. Full variable domain (missing parts from reference TRBV14 and TRBJ2-1): EAGVTQFPSHSVIEKGQTVTLRCDPISGHDNLYWYRRVMGKEIKFLLHFVKESKQDESGMPNNRFLAERTGGTYSTLKVQPAELEDSGVYFCASSPRTSVTYNEQFFGPGTRLTVL.

This clonotype appeared a few times. The chain employs TRBV7-2 and TRBJ1-5; D is uncertain. This CDR3 is built from 15 residues. Germline CDR1 is SGHTA and CDR2 is FQGNSA. The V gene lost 5 bases and the J gene lost 7 bases, with 18 bases spanning the gap. Here the CDR3 DNA reads TGTGCCAGCAGCCCAACGGGAGGGTTGGGGCAGCCCCAGCATTTT. It yields the protein CASSPTGGLGQPQHF.

In its sample, this clonotype was seen a few times. V and J are TRBV7-2 and TRBJ2-7; perhaps TRBD2 as D (5 bases). Per germline, CDR1 SGHTA and CDR2 FQGNSA. Trimming took off 3 bases at V and 0 bases at J, with 12 bases between the two ends. This CDR3 is built from 15 residues. This chain's CDR3 is CASSFRGPSSYEQYF. The CDR3 nucleotides are TGTGCCAGCAGCTTTAGAGGGCCGAGCTCCTACGAGCAGTACTTC. The variable domain in full, with the rest retrieved from reference TRBV7-2 and TRBJ2-7, is GAGVSQSPSNKVTEKGKDVELRCDPISGHTALYWYRQSLGQGLEFLIYFQGNSAPDKSGLPSDRFSAERTGGSVSTLTIQRTQQEDSAVYLCASSFRGPSSYEQYFGPGTRLTVT.

A few counts support this clonotype. In DNA, the CDR3 is TGTGCCAGCAGTGAAGACCAACTAGCCCTCAGCACAGATACGCAGTATTTT. Its translation is CASSEDQLALSTDTQYF. The chain is built from TRBV2 and TRBJ2-3; tentatively, D is TRBD2 (6 bases). The CDR3 runs 17 residues. The germline V gene encodes CDR1 SNHLY and CDR2 FYNNEI. The V end lost 1 base, the J end lost 0 bases, and 14 bases lay between the germline ends.

The chain recombines TRBV6-2 or TRBV6-3 with TRBJ1-5, with a possible D match to TRBD1 (5 bases). V shed 7 bases and J shed 12 bases, with 22 bases lying between them. The germline CDR1 and CDR2 sequences are MNHEY and SVGEGT. This CDR3 is built from 14 residues. The CDR3 loop is CASTTGQAERHQHF. CDR3 nucleotides: TGTGCCAGCACCACGGGGCAGGCCGAGCGGCACCAGCATTTT.

V is TRBV6-5 and J is TRBJ2-5; the D is unclear. The V gene lost 0 bases and the J gene lost 3 bases, with 14 bases spanning the gap. Germline assignment: CDR1 MNHEY and CDR2 SVGAGI. The CDR3 spans 16 residues. The CDR3 spells CASSYSSTGGEETQYF. CDR3 nucleotides: TGTGCCAGCAGTTACTCGTCAACGGGCGGAGAAGAGACCCAGTACTTC.

The sample holds many counts of this clonotype. V and J are TRBV12-3 or TRBV12-4 and TRBJ1-5; no firm D call. Trimming pared 3 bases from V and 7 bases from J, leaving 13 bases between. This CDR3 is built from 14 residues. The CDR3 loop is CASSFGGKVQPQHF. DNA of the CDR3: TGTGCCAGCAGTTTTGGAGGGAAGGTGCAGCCCCAGCATTTT.

The genes are TRBV10-3 and TRBJ2-7, with D tentatively TRBD2 (5 bases). This CDR3 is 17 amino acids long. V was cut by 0 bases and J by 9 bases, with 24 bases left in between. From germline, CDR1 is ENHRY and CDR2 SYGVKD. The CDR3 coding sequence is TGTGCCATCAGTGAGTCGTACCAATTGACTACGAGCGCCGGGCAGTACTTC. Amino acids: CAISESYQLTTSAGQYF.

The chain joins TRBV7-9 to TRBJ1-1; possibly TRBD1 for D (6 bases). CDR1 and CDR2 from the germline V gene are SEHNR and FQNEAQ (reference sequence). The CDR3 runs 15 residues. The germline V and J ends were trimmed by 5 bases and 0 bases, with 13 bases remaining between them. CDR3 DNA: TGTGCCAGCAGCGAGCGGACAGCAATGAACACTGAAGCTTTCTTT. It codes for CASSERTAMNTEAFF.

V gene TRBV25-1 combines with J gene TRBJ1-6; 10 bases map to TRBD1. Trimming at V came to 2 bases and at J to 8 bases, leaving 3 bases not matched to a gene. Germline CDR1 is MGHDK and CDR2 is SYGVNS. The CDR3 loop spans 15 amino acids. DNA for the CDR3: TGTGCCAGCAGTGAACCCGGGACAGGGGATTCACCCCTCCACTTT. This sequence encodes CASSEPGTGDSPLHF.